The 28 T cell receptor beta chains given below trace back to one sample, sequenced in a study of blood T cell repertoires in COVID-19. Assay: immunoSEQ multiplex PCR; the TCRdb copy retains only in-frame clones and omits some. The sample lists about 230,000 clones; roughly 85% were seen once. Sequencing was done on a sample of peripheral blood. The receptors were sampled from a woman younger than 30 who had recovered from COVID-19.

This clone is a singleton in its sample. V and J are TRBV6-5 and TRBJ2-2, with TRBD1 matching over 8 bases. CDR1 is MNHEY, CDR2 SVGAGI, per germline. The CDR3 length is 14 residues. Trimming at V came to 2 bases and at J to 7 bases, leaving 3 bases not matched to a gene. CDR3 bases: TGTGCCAGCAGTTACCAGGGGGCGAACGGGGAGCTGTTTTTT. It yields the protein CASSYQGANGELFF.

This clone was recorded once. The chain links TRBV19 to TRBJ2-2; possible D gene TRBD2, 6 bases. The germline V gene encodes CDR1 LNHDA and CDR2 SQIVND (reference sequence). The V gene lost 2 bases and the J gene lost 4 bases, with 14 bases spanning the gap. The CDR3 covers 16 residues. CDR3 nucleotide sequence: TGTGCCAGTAGTATATGGGGACTCGGGGCCACCGGGGAGCTGTTTTTT. The encoded protein is CASSIWGLGATGELFF.

For the CDR3, the DNA is TGTGCCAGCAGCTTACCAGCTATTCCGTTGGGTGGGCGGGCAGACTACGAGCAGTACTTC. It is translated as CASSLPAIPLGGRADYEQYF. The chain uses TRBV7-6 and TRBJ2-7; D might be TRBD2 (5 bases). The CDR3 has 20 residues. CDR1 is SGHVS and CDR2 is FNYEAQ in the germline V gene. Trimming stripped 2 bases from V and 3 bases from J, with 29 bases between. Using reference TRBV7-6 and TRBJ2-7 for the parts outside the CDR3, the full variable domain is GAGVSQSPRYKVTKRGQDVALRCDPISGHVSLYWYRQALGQGPEFLTYFNYEAQQDKSGLPNDRFSAERPEGSISTLTIQRTEQRDSAMYRCASSLPAIPLGGRADYEQYFGPGTRLTVT.

The rearrangement joins TRBV27 to TRBJ2-1, with 8 positions matching TRBD1. The CDR3 covers 14 residues. Germline CDR1 MNHEY, CDR2 SMNVEV (reference sequence). V was pared by 6 bases and J by 5 bases, with 6 bases of the junction left unmatched. The CDR3 reads CASRGWTGNNEQFF. DNA for the CDR3: TGTGCCAGCAGGGGCTGGACAGGGAACAATGAGCAGTTCTTC.

The J gene is TRBJ2-7, the V gene TRBV5-5; D possibly corresponds to TRBD1 (6 bases). This CDR3 has 14 amino acids. CDR1 is SGHKS, CDR2 YYEKEE, per germline (reference sequence). The V end lost 4 bases, the J end lost 0 bases, and 11 bases lay between the germline ends. The CDR3 region is CASSPPTGSYEQYF. In DNA form, the CDR3 reads TGTGCCAGCAGCCCTCCGACAGGCTCCTACGAGCAGTACTTC.

The chain has TRBV4-1 and TRBJ2-2, with D hard to call. The V gene lost 4 bases and the J gene lost 0 bases, with 9 bases spanning the gap. The CDR3 contains 15 residues. In germline, CDR1 is MGHRA, CDR2 YSYEKL. The CDR3 spells CASSLEFANTGELFF. As DNA, the CDR3 is TGCGCCAGCAGCCTCGAGTTCGCGAACACCGGGGAGCTGTTTTTT.

This sequence joins TRBV9 and TRBJ1-2; the D gene is possibly TRBD1 (6 bases). The CDR3 covers 14 residues. Germline V gene data show CDR1 as SGDLS and CDR2 as YYNGEE. V was pared by 4 bases and J by 7 bases, with 17 bases between. The CDR3 protein is CASSIGQSRSGYTF. CDR3 nucleotides: TGTGCCAGCAGCATCGGACAGTCGAGATCTGGCTACACCTTC. Looking up the rest from reference TRBV9 and TRBJ1-2 gives the full variable domain: DSGVTQTPKHLITATGQRVTLRCSPRSGDLSVYWYQQSLDQGLQFLIQYYNGEERAKGNILERFSAQQFPDLHSELNLSSLELGDSALYFCASSIGQSRSGYTFGSGTRLTVV.

This clone was observed once. The gene calls are TRBV19 and TRBJ2-1; the match to TRBD2 covers 10 bases. Germline V gene sequence: CDR1 LNHDA, CDR2 SQIVND (reference sequence). The CDR3 runs to 14 residues. J was trimmed by 6 bases and V by 6 bases; bases with no gene match: 5. The CDR3 bases are TGTGCCAGTAGCCTAGCGGGAGAAGGCAATGAGCAGTTCTTC. It codes for CASSLAGEGNEQFF.

The V gene is TRBV7-9, the J gene TRBJ1-2; D is ambiguous. Trimming pared 1 base from V and 0 bases from J, leaving 9 bases between. Germline V gene data show CDR1 as SEHNR and CDR2 as FQNEAQ (reference sequence). The CDR3 totals 15 residues. CDR3 region: CASSLVTEPNYGYTF. The CDR3 DNA reads as TGTGCCAGCAGCTTAGTTACTGAACCTAACTATGGCTACACCTTC.

The V gene is TRBV7-9, the J gene TRBJ2-1, with D unclear. The CDR3 spans 14 residues. V was clipped by 5 bases and J by 7 bases, with 15 bases between them. Germline V gene lookup returns CDR1 SEHNR and CDR2 FQNEAQ (reference sequence). The CDR3 region is CASSPPTLANEQFF. In DNA form, the CDR3 reads TGTGCCAGCAGCCCCCCCACCCTCGCGAATGAGCAGTTCTTC.

This sequence joins TRBV29-1 and TRBJ2-3; 9 positions match TRBD2. The CDR3 totals 17 residues. Trimming at V came to 7 bases and at J to 3 bases, leaving 17 bases not matched to a gene. Germline CDR1 SQVTM, CDR2 ANQGSEA. CDR3 sequence reads: CSALRGGSGRVTDTQYF. Here the CDR3 DNA reads TGCAGCGCGCTCCGTGGTGGTAGCGGGAGAGTGACAGATACGCAGTATTTT.

The J gene is TRBJ1-2, the V gene TRBV19; a possible D gene is TRBD1 (6 bases). The CDR3 is made up of 13 amino acids. V lost 7 bases and J 4 bases, leaving 13 bases between the germline ends. Germline assignment: CDR1 LNHDA and CDR2 SQIVND (reference sequence). The CDR3 coding sequence is TGTGCCAGTAAGGGGGAATCCCCCTATGGCTACACCTTC. Encoded protein: CASKGESPYGYTF.

The chain links TRBV19 to TRBJ2-2; 9 bases agree with TRBD1. Trimming cost V 5 bases and J 3 bases; bases outside gene matches: 7. The V gene's germline CDR1 is LNHDA and CDR2 SQIVND (reference sequence). The CDR3 is 16 amino acids. CDR3 loop: CASSPTGGAYTGELFF. The DNA for the CDR3 is TGTGCCAGTAGTCCTACAGGGGGCGCGTACACCGGGGAGCTGTTTTTT.

The sample holds one count of this clone. The rearrangement uses TRBV7-9 and TRBJ2-3; perhaps TRBD2 as D (5 bases). The V end lost 3 bases, the J end lost 4 bases, and 14 bases lay between the germline ends. In germline, CDR1 is SEHNR, CDR2 FQNEAQ (reference sequence). The CDR3 runs 15 residues. In nucleotides, the CDR3 is TGTGCCAGCAGCTTTGGACGGGGAGCCCCAGATACGCAGTATTTT. This encodes CASSFGRGAPDTQYF.

The chain employs TRBV19 and TRBJ2-7; the D is unclear. Germline V gives CDR1 LNHDA, CDR2 SQIVND (reference sequence). The CDR3 length is 13 residues. Deletions cut 5 bases from V and 1 base from J, with 9 bases between. The CDR3 sequence: CASSVTESYEQYF. The CDR3 nucleotides are TGTGCCAGTAGTGTAACGGAGTCCTACGAGCAGTACTTC.

The chain links TRBV11-3 to TRBJ2-4; 11 nucleotides agree with TRBD2. Trimming took 5 bases from V and 0 from J; bases not matched to a gene: 15. Germline V CDR1 and CDR2: SGHNT, YENEEA. There are 20 residues in the CDR3. The CDR3 bases are TGTGCCAGCAGCCCTCGATGGGTAGCGGGAGGGCTGGTAGCCAAAAACATTCAGTACTTC. Amino acids: CASSPRWVAGGLVAKNIQYF.

The genes are TRBV21-1 and TRBJ1-5; the table's D gene call, TRBD1, was not cross checked with the DNA. TRBV21-1 is reported as a pseudogene. The length of the CDR3 is 16 residues. The CDR3 is CASSVDRGPLNQPQHF. The CDR3 nucleotides read TGTGCCAGCAGCGTCGACAGGGGTCCCCTTAATCAGCCCCAGCATTTT.

This chain joins TRBV6-5 and TRBJ1-1, with a possible D match to TRBD1 (5 bases). The CDR3 spans 15 residues. Trimming shortened V by 0 bases and J by 4 bases, and 12 bases separated the two germline ends. Germline-derived CDR1 and CDR2 are MNHEY and SVGAGI. The CDR3 nucleotides are TGTGCCAGCAGTTACTCCGGGGGGTGGGCCACTGAAGCTTTCTTT. It codes for CASSYSGGWATEAFF.

The chain carries TRBV9 and TRBJ2-3; D might be TRBD2 (7 bases). The ends were cut back, 0 bases at V and 6 bases at J, with 14 bases in the middle. From germline, CDR1 is SGDLS and CDR2 YYNGEE. The CDR3 spans 15 residues. The CDR3 protein is CASSVGGGGRDTQYF. CDR3 DNA sequence: TGTGCCAGCAGCGTAGGAGGGGGGGGCCGGGATACGCAGTATTTT.

This sequence joins TRBV12-3 or TRBV12-4 and TRBJ1-1; TRBD1 aligns across 7 bases. The V gene end was trimmed by 5 bases and the J gene end by 7 bases; junction bases not matched to a gene: 7. The CDR3 runs 13 residues. DNA of the CDR3: TGTGCCAGCAGTCAGGGGGGCAGAGATGAAGCTTTCTTT. This sequence encodes CASSQGGRDEAFF.

The chain recombines TRBV7-9 with TRBJ2-1, with D perhaps matching TRBD1 (5 bases). Germline V CDR1 and CDR2: SEHNR, FQNEAQ (reference sequence). This CDR3 comprises 15 residues. V shed 5 bases and J shed 4 bases, with 15 bases lying between them. As DNA, the CDR3 is TGTGCCAGCAGCCCGAACTTCGACAGTTACAATGAGCAGTTCTTC. Amino acids: CASSPNFDSYNEQFF. Full variable domain (missing parts from reference TRBV7-9 and TRBJ2-1): DTGVSQNPRHKITKRGQNVTFRCDPISEHNRLYWYRQTLGQGPEFLTYFQNEAQLEKSRLLSDRFSAERPKGSFSTLEIQRTEQGDSAMYLCASSPNFDSYNEQFFGPGTRLTVL.

The V and J genes are TRBV5-8 and TRBJ2-1, with 11 positions matching TRBD2. The CDR3 length is 17 residues. The germline V gene encodes CDR1 SGHTS and CDR2 YDEGEE. J was trimmed by 2 bases and V by 0 bases; bases with no gene match: 4. The CDR3 DNA reads as TGTGCCAGCAGCTTGGAGGGGACTAGCGGCCCCTACAATGAGCAGTTCTTC. This sequence encodes CASSLEGTSGPYNEQFF. Based on the CDR3 plus reference TRBV5-8 and TRBJ2-1, the full variable domain is EAGVTQSPTHLIKTRGQQATLRCSPISGHTSVYWYQQALGLGLQFLLWYDEGEERNRGNFPPRFSGRQFPNYSSELNVNALELEDSALYLCASSLEGTSGPYNEQFFGPGTRLTVL.

This chain uses TRBV29-1 with TRBJ2-1; maybe TRBD2 (5 bases). Trimming took 3 bases from V and 0 from J, leaving 9 bases between them. Germline V lookup: CDR1 SQVTM, CDR2 ANQGSEA. The CDR3 is made up of 14 amino acids. For the CDR3, the DNA is TGCAGCGTTGATCGGGGAACCTCCTACAATGAGCAGTTCTTC. It translates to CSVDRGTSYNEQFF.

The rearrangement joins TRBV5-6 to TRBJ1-5, with D possibly being TRBD1 (5 bases). V lost 3 bases and J 4 bases, leaving 20 bases between the germline ends. CDR1 is SGHDT and CDR2 is YYEEEE in the germline V gene. The CDR3 spans 17 residues. CDR3 nucleotide sequence: TGTGCCAGCAGCTATTGGACACGCTTAGGACCGAATCAGCCCCAGCATTTT. Amino acids: CASSYWTRLGPNQPQHF.

The table lists this clone with a count of one. The chain combines TRBV1 with TRBJ2-1; TRBD2 is the table's D call, not checked against the DNA. TRBV1 is marked as a pseudogene. The CDR3 runs to 14 residues. CDR3 DNA sequence: TGCACCAGCAGCCAAGTCGGGGTAACCAATGAGCAGTTCTTC. Encoded protein: CTSSQVGVTNEQFF.

This chain connects TRBV6-5 to TRBJ2-5, with TRBD2 matching 9 bases. CDR1 MNHEY and CDR2 SVGAGI come from the germline V gene. Trimming at V came to 4 bases and at J to 1 base, leaving 4 bases not matched to a gene. The CDR3 loop spans 15 amino acids. CDR3 DNA sequence: TGTGCCAGCAGTTTCGGGACTAGCCCCCAAGAGACCCAGTACTTC. Translating gives CASSFGTSPQETQYF.

The chain carries TRBV15 and TRBJ2-7; the D gene is possibly TRBD2 (7 bases). CDR3 length equals 13 residues. V was trimmed by 8 bases and J by 2 bases, leaving 13 bases between them. CDR1 and CDR2 (germline): LNHNV, YYDKDF (reference sequence). CDR3 sequence reads: CATGGGRAYEQYF. The CDR3 DNA follows: TGTGCCACCGGGGGCGGGAGAGCCTACGAGCAGTACTTC. Together with reference TRBV15 and TRBJ2-7, the CDR3 gives the full variable domain: DAMVIQNPRYQVTQFGKPVTLSCSQTLNHNVMYWYQQKSSQAPKLLFHYYDKDFNNEADTPDNFQSRRPNTSFCFLDIRSPGLGDTAMYLCATGGGRAYEQYFGPGTRLTVT.

In this sample, this clone turned up a few times. This chain joins TRBV19 and TRBJ2-7, with 9 bases identical to TRBD1. Per germline, CDR1 LNHDA and CDR2 SQIVND (reference sequence). Trimming took 8 bases from V and 3 from J; bases not matched to a gene: 8. CDR3 length: 14 residues. CDR3 sequence: CASSATGGDYEQYF. The CDR3 DNA is TGTGCCAGTTCGGCGACAGGGGGAGACTACGAGCAGTACTTC.